The next 10 T cell receptor beta chains were all read from a single sample in a study of blood T cells in healthy people across ages. Combining a sample-barcoded 5' primer with a J-beta primer mix, a second PCR ran for 7 to 11 cycles. TCRdb recomputed calls from the 5' RACE reads with MiXCR, one row per CDR3 protein. The sample lists around 1,100,000 distinct CDR3 sequences; around two fifths were seen once. The sample comprised blood. These TCRs come from a man between 18 and 35 years old in good health.

V usage is TRBV29-1 and J usage is TRBJ2-4; TRBD1 is a possible D gene (6 bases). This CDR3 is 14 amino acids long. V lost 3 bases to trimming and J lost 7 bases, with 16 bases between them. Germline V gene data show CDR1 as SQVTM and CDR2 as ANQGSEA. DNA for the CDR3: TGCAGCGTTGACCCTCTAGGACAGTCCAACATTCAGTACTTC. Protein product: CSVDPLGQSNIQYF.

The chain joins TRBV4-3 to TRBJ2-4, with TRBD1 matching 7 bases. Germline CDR1 and CDR2: LGHNA and YSLEER. This CDR3 comprises 15 residues. Germline trimming cut 3 bases from V and 6 bases from J; bases unmatched to any gene: 8. The CDR3 DNA reads TGCGCCAGCAGCCAGTACAGAGGGACAGCAAACATTCAGTACTTC. Translation gives CASSQYRGTANIQYF.

In the case of this clonotype: One junction end does not reproduce the germline sequence, and a read error may be involved. This chain joins TRBV6-5 and TRBJ1-2; TRBD1 is a possible D gene (5 bases). This CDR3 region has 11 residues. Germline lookup yields CDR1 MNHEY and CDR2 SVGAGI. The CDR3, as DNA: TGTGCCAGCAGCGACAGTACTGGCTGCACCTTC. The encoded protein is CASSDSTGCTF.

The chain links TRBV6-1 to TRBJ2-7; TRBD1 is a possible D gene (5 bases). The CDR3 covers 14 residues. The V and J ends lost 2 bases and 7 bases respectively, with 15 bases between them. Germline CDR1 reads MNHNS; CDR2 reads SASEGT. The CDR3 DNA is TGTGCCAGCAGTGAATTCGTCTCGTACAGGGAGCAGTACTTC. Translating gives CASSEFVSYREQYF.

This clonotype was seen a handful of times. V gene TRBV6-2 or TRBV6-3 combines with J gene TRBJ1-2, with D possibly being TRBD1 (6 bases). There are 15 residues in the CDR3. V shed 2 bases and J shed 4 bases, with 14 bases lying between them. Germline lookup yields CDR1 MNHEY and CDR2 SVGEGT. The CDR3 nucleotides read TGTGCCAGCAGTTACGAAGACAGGCCCTTCTATGGCTACACCTTC. It translates to CASSYEDRPFYGYTF.

The CDR3, as DNA: TGTGCCAGCAGCTTAGGAGGGTCAGGCCCGTCGAACACCGGGGAGCTGTTTTTT. Amino acid sequence: CASSLGGSGPSNTGELFF. This rearrangement joins TRBV11-2 to TRBJ2-2, with a tentative D call TRBD2 (5 bases). This CDR3 has 18 residues. Deletions cut 1 base from V and 0 bases from J, with 15 bases between. CDR1 is SGHAT and CDR2 is FQNNGV in the germline V gene.

On this clonotype: It may be a read error: a sequence one base away is much more abundant. V is TRBV20-1 and J is TRBJ2-1, with 8 bases identical to TRBD2. Germline CDR1 reads DFQATT; CDR2 reads SNEGSKA (reference sequence). With V trimmed by 7 bases and J by 5 bases, 16 bases remained unmatched. CDR3 size: 16 residues. CDR3 residues: CSGQQFRGGNDNEQFF. The CDR3, as DNA: TGCAGTGGCCAGCAATTCCGGGGGGGTAACGACAATGAGCAGTTCTTC.

This chain links TRBV19 with TRBJ2-2; D remains unclear. CDR1 LNHDA and CDR2 SQIVND come from the germline V gene (reference sequence). The CDR3 sequence is 13 residues long. The V and J ends lost 3 bases and 6 bases respectively, with 8 bases between them. CDR3 region: CASSILGAGELFF. The CDR3 nucleotides are TGTGCCAGTAGTATTTTAGGCGCCGGGGAGCTGTTTTTT.

V and J are TRBV20-1 and TRBJ2-1; 9 bases align to TRBD2. Looked up from germline, CDR1 is DFQATT and CDR2 is SNEGSKA (reference sequence). CDR3 size: 15 residues. V lost 5 bases, J lost 9 bases, and 14 bases stayed unmatched. The CDR3 sequence: CSASSGTSLRVEQFF. CDR3 coding DNA: TGCAGTGCTTCCTCCGGGACTAGCCTTAGGGTTGAGCAGTTCTTC.

This clonotype has a handful of counts. This chain links TRBV4-3 with TRBJ2-2, with D perhaps matching TRBD2 (6 bases). The CDR3 covers 15 residues. V was cut by 5 bases and J by 0 bases, with 10 bases left in between. Germline CDR1 LGHNA, CDR2 YSLEER. In nucleotides, the CDR3 is TGCGCCAGCAGCAGTAGCGGATCGAACACCGGGGAGCTGTTTTTT. This codes for CASSSSGSNTGELFF.